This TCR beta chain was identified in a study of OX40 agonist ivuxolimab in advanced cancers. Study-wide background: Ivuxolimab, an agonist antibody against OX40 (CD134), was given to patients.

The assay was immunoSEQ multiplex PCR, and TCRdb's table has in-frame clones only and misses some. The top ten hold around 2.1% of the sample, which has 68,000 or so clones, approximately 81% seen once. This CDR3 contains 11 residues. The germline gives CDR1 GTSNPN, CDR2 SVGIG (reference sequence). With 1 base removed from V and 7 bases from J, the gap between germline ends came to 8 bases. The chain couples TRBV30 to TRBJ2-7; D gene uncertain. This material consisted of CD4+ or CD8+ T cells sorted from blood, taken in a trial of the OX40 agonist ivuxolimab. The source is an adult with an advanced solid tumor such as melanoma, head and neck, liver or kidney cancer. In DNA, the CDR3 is TGTGCCTGGAGTGGGAAGAGGGAGCAGTACTTC. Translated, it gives CAWSGKREQYF.